The 8 T cell receptor beta chains in this list originate from one sample, sequenced in a study of CD4 T cells in relation to SARS-CoV-2 and coronaviruses. These receptors' antigens are unknown. Produced via immunoSEQ multiplex PCR; TCRdb's table is partial and in-frame only. Altogether 41,000 or so clones are present, approximately 86% being singletons, with the ten largest covering more than 3.5%. Sequencing was carried out using naive CD4+ T cells from PBMCs, cultured in vitro. Subset in this sample: naive CD4+ T cells isolated by negative enrichment. The receptor source for this set is an adult with COVID-19.

J is TRBJ1-4 and V is TRBV2; D remains ambiguous. This CDR3 region has 15 residues. The germline V gene encodes CDR1 SNHLY and CDR2 FYNNEI. V lost 3 bases and J 8 bases, leaving 16 bases between the germline ends. The CDR3: CASSELAMGGEKLFF. The CDR3 nucleotides read TGTGCCAGCAGTGAGTTGGCCATGGGTGGGGAAAAACTGTTTTTT.

The chain joins TRBV14 to TRBJ2-2; TRBD1 aligns across 8 bases. The germline V gene has CDR1 SGHDN and CDR2 FVKESK. V shed 4 bases and J 2 bases; nucleotides not matched to a gene: 12. The CDR3 runs to 18 residues. The CDR3 DNA sequence: TGTGCCAGCAGCCTCCTAAGGGGAGACAGGGGAAACACCGGGGAGCTGTTTTTT. This sequence encodes CASSLLRGDRGNTGELFF.

The CDR3 protein is CASRGGHSPNYGYTF. CDR3 DNA sequence: TGTGCCAGCAGGGGAGGGCACAGCCCCAACTATGGCTACACCTTC. This chain links TRBV2 with TRBJ1-2; D unresolved. The CDR3 consists of 15 residues. Germline loops: CDR1 SNHLY, CDR2 FYNNEI. Trimming removed 6 bases from V and 2 bases from J, with 16 bases in between.

V usage is TRBV10-3 and J usage is TRBJ2-7; 8 bases agree with TRBD2. V shed 4 bases and J 6 bases; nucleotides not matched to a gene: 8. From germline, CDR1 is ENHRY and CDR2 SYGVKD. The CDR3 sequence is 14 residues long. The CDR3 sequence is CAISVREGYGEQYF. CDR3 nucleotides: TGTGCCATCAGTGTCCGGGAGGGCTACGGCGAGCAGTACTTC.

This clone was counted between two and nine times. The chain has TRBV29-1 and TRBJ1-2; D remains ambiguous. Germline V gene sequence: CDR1 SQVTM, CDR2 ANQGSEA. Trimming left V 0 bases short and J 5 bases short, with 13 bases between. The CDR3 spans 14 residues. CDR3 nucleotides: TGCAGCGTTGAAGATCCTGAGTCAGGATATGGCTACACCTTC. Translation: CSVEDPESGYGYTF.

This chain links TRBV25-1 with TRBJ1-1, with D tentatively TRBD1 (6 bases). The CDR3 covers 15 residues. The V gene's germline CDR1 is MGHDK and CDR2 SYGVNS. Between the trimmed V and J ends, which lost 1 base and 5 bases, there was a span of 14 bases. CDR3 sequence reads: CASSEFGGQETEAFF. CDR3 DNA: TGTGCCAGCAGTGAATTCGGGGGGCAGGAGACTGAAGCTTTCTTT.

The V call is TRBV7-9, the J call TRBJ2-3; the D gene is possibly TRBD2 (5 bases). CDR1 is SEHNR and CDR2 is FQNEAQ in the germline V gene (reference sequence). V was shortened by 6 bases and J by 2 bases, with 12 bases between the two germline ends. The CDR3 loop spans 14 amino acids. The CDR3 nucleotides read TGTGCCAGCAGGCCGGACTCAAACACAGATACGCAGTATTTT. Translating gives CASRPDSNTDTQYF.

The rearrangement uses TRBV6-5 and TRBJ2-1; D is unclear. Trimming pared 2 bases from V and 6 bases from J, leaving 14 bases between. The CDR3 runs 15 residues. Per germline, CDR1 MNHEY and CDR2 SVGAGI. The CDR3, as DNA: TGTGCCAGCAGTTACGGGTTAGCTGGGGTCAATGAGCAGTTCTTC. The encoded protein is CASSYGLAGVNEQFF.